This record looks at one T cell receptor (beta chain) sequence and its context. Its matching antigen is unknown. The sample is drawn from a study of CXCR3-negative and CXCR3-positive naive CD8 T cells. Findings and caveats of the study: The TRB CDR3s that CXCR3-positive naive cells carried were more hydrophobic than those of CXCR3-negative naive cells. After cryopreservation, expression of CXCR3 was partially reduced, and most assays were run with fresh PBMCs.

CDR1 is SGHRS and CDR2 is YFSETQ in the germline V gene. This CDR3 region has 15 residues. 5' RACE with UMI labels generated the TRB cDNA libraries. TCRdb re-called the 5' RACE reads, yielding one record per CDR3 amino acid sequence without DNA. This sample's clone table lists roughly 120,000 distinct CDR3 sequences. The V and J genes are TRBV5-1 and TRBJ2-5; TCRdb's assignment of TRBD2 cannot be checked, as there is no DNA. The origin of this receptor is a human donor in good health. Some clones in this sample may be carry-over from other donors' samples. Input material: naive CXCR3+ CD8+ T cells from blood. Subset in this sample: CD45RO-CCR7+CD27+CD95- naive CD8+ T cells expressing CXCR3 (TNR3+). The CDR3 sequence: CASSGGSSGGETQYF.